The rows below give T cell receptor beta chains drawn from one sample of a study of blood T cell repertoires in COVID-19. The protocol was immunoSEQ multiplex PCR, while the TCRdb copy is restricted to in-frame clones and leaves out a portion. The data contain roughly 78,000 clones, roughly nine tenths of them singletons. Sequenced input: peripheral blood. The origin of the receptors is a woman in her sixties or seventies with acute or convalescent COVID-19. Both conserved end residues are part of each CDR3. A D gene is named only where the DNA matches it firmly. Only some rows state a clone size, as once, few, many or a class for expanded clones.

TRBV4-3	TRBD1	once	TRBJ1-2	TGCGCCAGCAGTGATGGGACAGGGGAAGGGGGTGGCTACACCTTC	CASSDGTGEGGGYTF
TRBV27	.	.	TRBJ2-5	TGTGCCACTACAATCGGCGTGGGGGGGCAGGAAGAGACCCAGTACTTC	CATTIGVGGQEETQYF
TRBV28	.	.	TRBJ1-3	TGTGCCAGCAGTTCAAACAGCGGCTCTGGAAACACCATATATTTT	CASSSNSGSGNTIYF
TRBV28	.	.	TRBJ2-6	TGTGCCAGCAGAATACAGGGCTCTGGGGCCAACGTCCTGACTTTC	CASRIQGSGANVLTF
TRBV7-2	.	.	TRBJ1-3	TGTGCCAGCAGCGCCGGGGTAGCTGGAAACACCATATATTTT	CASSAGVAGNTIYF
TRBV5-1	.	.	TRBJ2-2	TGCGCCAGCAGTCCACTAAGGGGTACGAACACCGGGGAGCTGTTTTTT	CASSPLRGTNTGELFF
TRBV6-2/TRBV6-3	TRBD1	.	TRBJ1-2	TGTGCCAGCAGCGACGACAGGGCCTACTATGGCTACACCTTC	CASSDDRAYYGYTF
TRBV5-6	TRBD1	.	TRBJ2-5	TGTGCCAGCAGCTTTGACAGGGCAGAGACCCAGTACTTC	CASSFDRAETQYF
TRBV19	.	.	TRBJ2-6	TGTGCCAGTAGTATAGCACAGCCTGGGGCCAACGTCCTGACTTTC	CASSIAQPGANVLTF
TRBV24-1	.	.	TRBJ1-2	TGTGCCACCAGTGATTCGTGGACGGGGTATGGCTACACCTTC	CATSDSWTGYGYTF
TRBV5-6	.	.	TRBJ2-6	TGTGCCAGCAGCTTGGAGGGGGCTGGGGCCAACGTCCTGACTTTC	CASSLEGAGANVLTF
TRBV14	.	once	TRBJ1-1	TGTGCCAGCAGCCGTTCCTTGAACACTGAAGCTTTCTTT	CASSRSLNTEAFF
TRBV4-3	.	.	TRBJ1-3	TGCGCCAGCAGCCAAGACCCTTACGGGAGCTCTGGAAACACCATATATTTT	CASSQDPYGSSGNTIYF
TRBV13	TRBD2	.	TRBJ2-7	TGTGCCAGCAGCGTAGCGGGAGGTTACTACGAGCAGTACTTC	CASSVAGGYYEQYF
TRBV18	.	.	TRBJ1-1	TGTGCCAGCTCACCGAGCGTGGACACTGAAGCTTTCTTT	CASSPSVDTEAFF
TRBV3-1/TRBV3-2	.	.	TRBJ1-1	TGTGCCAGCAGCCTCCGGACAGCCACTGGCACTGAAGCTTTCTTT	CASSLRTATGTEAFF
TRBV13	TRBD1	once	TRBJ1-1	TGTGCCAGCAGCTTAGAGGGGGCATCTTATCACACTGAAGCTTTCTTT	CASSLEGASYHTEAFF